These 32 T cell receptor beta chains came from one sample sequenced in a study of blood T cell repertoires in COVID-19. Libraries were prepared by immunoSEQ multiplex PCR; TCRdb keeps only in-frame clonotypes and omits some of them. This sample has some 150,000 clones; 88% occur once, and the top ten carry about 2.5%. Sequencing was performed on peripheral blood. The receptor set was obtained from a woman in her 70s with acute or convalescent COVID-19.

The chain is built from TRBV5-6 and TRBJ1-2, with D uncertain. V was pared by 4 bases and J by 6 bases, with 7 bases between. The CDR3 contains 11 residues. Germline CDR1 and CDR2: SGHDT and YYEEEE. In DNA form, the CDR3 reads TGTGCCAGCAGCATCGGAGATGGCTACACCTTC. Its protein product is CASSIGDGYTF.

The chain links TRBV4-2 to TRBJ1-5; D ambiguous. The CDR3 is 17 residues long. CDR1 and CDR2 (germline): LGHNA, YNFKEQ. V lost 0 bases, J lost 3 bases, and 15 bases lay in between. The CDR3 coding sequence is TGTGCCAGCAGCCAAGAGTGGAATCCAGGCTTCAATCAGCCCCAGCATTTT. Translating gives CASSQEWNPGFNQPQHF.

The chain joins TRBV10-3 to TRBJ2-5; 11 nucleotides match TRBD1. In germline, CDR1 is ENHRY, CDR2 SYGVKD. This CDR3 region has 16 residues. Losses at the gene ends were 6 bases for V and 2 bases for J; bases not matched to a gene: 8. The CDR3 is CAISQGQGARQETQYF. The CDR3 DNA follows: TGTGCCATCAGCCAAGGACAGGGGGCACGTCAAGAGACCCAGTACTTC.

The chain carries TRBV5-1 and TRBJ1-4; no clear D. From germline, CDR1 is SGHRS and CDR2 YFSETQ. This CDR3 is 14 amino acids long. V lost 4 bases to trimming and J lost 0 bases, with 7 bases between them. The CDR3: CASSVLATNEKLFF. In DNA form, the CDR3 reads TGCGCCAGCAGCGTGCTAGCAACTAATGAAAAACTGTTTTTT.

CDR3 in amino acids: CASSFRDKNEQYF. In DNA form, the CDR3 reads TGTGCCAGCAGCTTCCGGGACAAAAACGAGCAGTACTTC. The rearrangement uses TRBV7-9 and TRBJ2-7; a possible D gene is TRBD1 (6 bases). Trimming removed 3 bases at V and 5 bases at J, with 11 bases between. Germline V gives CDR1 SEHNR, CDR2 FQNEAQ (reference sequence). This CDR3 comprises 13 residues.

The chain has TRBV30 and TRBJ1-1; the D is unclear. The CDR3 extends over 10 amino acids. The germline V gene encodes CDR1 GTSNPN and CDR2 SVGIG (reference sequence). The V and J ends lost 5 bases and 8 bases respectively, with 9 bases between them. The CDR3 bases are TGTGCCTGGGGGCCTAACGAAGCTTTCTTT. It encodes CAWGPNEAFF.

In its sample, this clone was seen a few times. V is TRBV6-4 and J is TRBJ2-3; a possible D gene is TRBD2 (6 bases). V dropped 5 bases and J dropped 1 base, with 13 bases sitting between them. This CDR3 region has 15 residues. Germline CDR1 is MRHNA and CDR2 is SNTAGT. As DNA, the CDR3 is TGTGCCAGCAGTCCACTAGCCGAAGGCACAGATACGCAGTATTTT. Protein: CASSPLAEGTDTQYF.

V usage is TRBV27 and J usage is TRBJ1-4; 9 bases are a match to TRBD1. Germline values: CDR1 MNHEY, CDR2 SMNVEV (reference sequence). This CDR3 is built from 15 residues. Trimming at V came to 4 bases and at J to 8 bases, leaving 8 bases not matched to a gene. The CDR3 nucleotides are TGTGCCAGCAGTTCCCCCGGGACAGGGTTGGAAAAACTGTTTTTT. Its protein product is CASSSPGTGLEKLFF.

For this clone: The same CDR3 also results from other DNA sequences found in this sample. V and J are TRBV19 and TRBJ1-2, with a tentative D call TRBD1 (5 bases). Germline assignment: CDR1 LNHDA and CDR2 SQIVND (reference sequence). The germline V and J ends were trimmed by 4 bases and 4 bases, with 7 bases remaining between them. The length of the CDR3 is 12 residues. CDR3 DNA: TGTGCCAGTAGTAGCAGGGCCTATGGCTACACCTTC. Protein: CASSSRAYGYTF. The whole variable domain, filled in from reference TRBV19 and TRBJ1-2, reads DGGITQSPKYLFRKEGQNVTLSCEQNLNHDAMYWYRQDPGQGLRLIYYSQIVNDFQKGDIAEGYSVSREKKESFPLTVTSAQKNPTAFYLCASSSRAYGYTFGSGTRLTVV.

The chain is built from TRBV24-1 and TRBJ2-7, with D perhaps TRBD2 (7 bases). The CDR3 extends over 13 amino acids. Germline values: CDR1 KGHDR, CDR2 SFDVKD. V lost 9 bases, J lost 4 bases, and 15 bases lay in between. CDR3 residues: CATSRGAGYEQYF. DNA for the CDR3: TGTGCCACCTCCCGGGGGGCAGGTTACGAGCAGTACTTC.

This chain connects TRBV4-2 to TRBJ1-1; the D is unclear. The CDR3 totals 14 residues. CDR1 is LGHNA and CDR2 is YNFKEQ in the germline V gene. V lost 2 bases to trimming and J lost 6 bases, with 13 bases between them. DNA for the CDR3: TGTGCCAGCAGCCAACGCCTCGGAGCTTCTGAAGCTTTCTTT. Amino acid sequence: CASSQRLGASEAFF.

This chain uses TRBV6-5 with TRBJ2-1, with 11 bases fitting TRBD2. Germline assignment: CDR1 MNHEY and CDR2 SVGAGI. This CDR3 is built from 16 residues. V gave up 4 bases and J gave up 4 bases; unmatched junction bases: 6. The CDR3 loop reads CASSLLAGVLYNEQFF. CDR3 nucleotide sequence: TGTGCCAGCAGTTTACTAGCGGGGGTTCTTTACAATGAGCAGTTCTTC.

In nucleotides, the CDR3 is TGTGCCAGCAGCTTTGACGGGGGGGCTACAGATACGCAGTATTTT. Its protein is CASSFDGGATDTQYF. The J gene is TRBJ2-3, the V gene TRBV7-3; 8 bases are shared with TRBD2. Trimming took 3 bases from V and 3 from J; bases not matched to a gene: 5. This CDR3 is built from 15 residues. The germline CDR1 and CDR2 sequences are SGHTA and FQGTGA.

The chain employs TRBV3-1 (or the pseudogene TRBV3-2) and TRBJ1-2; no clear D. This CDR3 is 12 amino acids long. Trimming removed 4 bases at V and 5 bases at J, with 8 bases between. Germline loops: CDR1 LGHDT, CDR2 YNNKEL (reference sequence). The CDR3 loop reads CASSPNEYGYTF. In DNA, the CDR3 is TGTGCCAGCAGCCCTAATGAGTATGGCTACACCTTC.

The chain uses TRBV12-3 or TRBV12-4 and TRBJ1-1; 10 nucleotides align to TRBD1. This CDR3 has 13 amino acids. V shed 6 bases, J shed 5 bases, and the junction held 3 bases outside the gene matches. The CDR3 reads CASRTGGETEAFF. In DNA, the CDR3 is TGTGCCAGCAGGACAGGGGGCGAGACTGAAGCTTTCTTT.

The chain joins TRBV4-3 to TRBJ1-1; D ambiguous. Germline V gene data show CDR1 as LGHNA and CDR2 as YSLEER. The CDR3 runs 15 residues. V lost 0 bases, J lost 0 bases, and 8 bases lay in between. CDR3 coding DNA: TGCGCCAGCAGCCAAGACCCCGGAGTGAACACTGAAGCTTTCTTT. It encodes CASSQDPGVNTEAFF.

The genes are TRBV30 and TRBJ2-5; D gene uncertain. V was clipped by 4 bases and J by 3 bases, with 3 bases between them. This CDR3 has 10 amino acids. Germline CDR1 and CDR2: GTSNPN and SVGIG (reference sequence). CDR3 nucleotides: TGTGCCTGGACCAAAGAGACCCAGTACTTC. Its translation: CAWTKETQYF.

This sequence joins TRBV7-9 and TRBJ1-1; D gene uncertain. This CDR3 comprises 14 residues. V lost 1 base and J lost 5, with 11 bases in between. Germline lookup yields CDR1 SEHNR and CDR2 FQNEAQ (reference sequence). The CDR3 coding sequence is TGTGCCAGCAGCTTAGGACCCCAGAGGACTGAAGCTTTCTTT. Its translation is CASSLGPQRTEAFF.

This clone was observed a single time. V usage is TRBV28 and J usage is TRBJ1-2; TRBD1 is a possible D gene (6 bases). This CDR3 contains 12 residues. Germline V lookup: CDR1 MDHEN, CDR2 SYDVKM. V gave up 6 bases and J gave up 8 bases, with 13 bases separating them. The CDR3 DNA sequence: TGTGCCAGCAGATTAACAGGGCTCGGCTACACCTTC. This codes for CASRLTGLGYTF.

The chain couples TRBV25-1 to TRBJ2-1; possible D gene TRBD2, 6 bases. Germline V CDR1 and CDR2: MGHDK, SYGVNS. Trimming took off 6 bases at V and 2 bases at J, with 14 bases between the two ends. This CDR3 region has 15 residues. CDR3 bases: TGTGCCAGCAGACAAGCGGGCTCTACCTACAATGAGCAGTTCTTC. Amino acid sequence: CASRQAGSTYNEQFF.

The chain combines TRBV4-1 with TRBJ1-2; a weak D match, TRBD1 (5 bases). V gave up 0 bases and J gave up 6 bases, with 11 bases separating them. There are 14 residues in the CDR3. Germline lookup yields CDR1 MGHRA and CDR2 YSYEKL. The CDR3 DNA is TGCGCCAGCAGCCAAGATGGGGGGAATAATGGCTACACCTTC. Translation: CASSQDGGNNGYTF.

This clone was detected once. The rearrangement joins TRBV19 to TRBJ1-5; TRBD1 might be the D (6 bases). The CDR3 is made up of 16 amino acids. Germline CDR1 is LNHDA and CDR2 is SQIVND (reference sequence). V was cut by 6 bases and J by 1 base, with 16 bases left in between. The CDR3 region has the DNA TGTGCCAGTAGATTGGGTGACAGGAGGAGCAATCAGCCCCAGCATTTT. Its protein product is CASRLGDRRSNQPQHF.

The chain combines TRBV2 with TRBJ1-1; 8 nucleotides align to TRBD1. In germline, CDR1 is SNHLY, CDR2 FYNNEI. The CDR3 spans 15 residues. V shed 7 bases and J 5 bases; nucleotides not matched to a gene: 12. CDR3 nucleotide sequence: TGTGCCAGCACCGGGACAGGTTCATTGGGAACTGAAGCTTTCTTT. It encodes CASTGTGSLGTEAFF.

The J gene is TRBJ2-3, the V gene TRBV7-6; 7 bases line up with TRBD2. The CDR3 is made up of 16 amino acids. The germline gives CDR1 SGHVS, CDR2 FNYEAQ. After removal of 2 bases from V and 5 bases from J, the junction contained 10 bases not matched to a gene. The DNA of the CDR3 is TGTGCCAGCAGCTTATACACTAGCGCGGTTGGAGATACGCAGTATTTT. It specifies CASSLYTSAVGDTQYF.

The chain recombines TRBV4-3 with TRBJ1-4; D unclear. CDR3 length: 14 amino acids. V lost 1 base and J 6 bases, leaving 9 bases between the germline ends. In germline, CDR1 is LGHNA, CDR2 YSLEER. CDR3 DNA: TGCGCCAGCAGCCAAGGTCACGGGGATGAAAAACTGTTTTTT. Encoded protein: CASSQGHGDEKLFF.

The rearrangement links TRBV6-2 or TRBV6-3 to TRBJ2-7, with a weak D call TRBD1 (6 bases). The V end was cut by 3 bases, the J end by 1 base, with 10 bases between. There are 14 residues in the CDR3. The germline CDR1 and CDR2 sequences are MNHEY and SVGEGT. The CDR3 reads CASSYIGQSYEQYF. CDR3 bases: TGTGCCAGCAGTTATATTGGACAGTCCTACGAGCAGTACTTC.

The chain employs TRBV18 and TRBJ2-1, with 14 bases identical to TRBD2. The germline V gene encodes CDR1 KGHSH and CDR2 LQKENI. CDR3 length: 15 amino acids. The ends lost 5 bases at V and 4 bases at J; junction bases unmatched: 1. The chain's CDR3 is CASSGTSGGYNEQFF. Here the CDR3 DNA reads TGTGCCAGCTCAGGGACTAGCGGGGGATACAATGAGCAGTTCTTC. Using reference TRBV18 and TRBJ2-1 for the parts outside the CDR3, the full variable domain is NAGVMQNPRHLVRRRGQEARLRCSPMKGHSHVYWYRQLPEEGLKFMVYLQKENIIDESGMPKERFSAEFPKEGPSILRIQQVVRGDSAAYFCASSGTSGGYNEQFFGPGTRLTVL.

This rearrangement joins TRBV5-1 to TRBJ2-2, with TRBD1 matching over 9 bases. V lost 2 bases, J lost 7 bases, and 9 bases stayed unmatched. The CDR3 runs 16 residues. Germline lookup yields CDR1 SGHRS and CDR2 YFSETQ. This CDR3 is CASSLTGGASGGELFF. In DNA form, the CDR3 reads TGCGCCAGCAGCTTAACAGGGGGCGCATCCGGCGGGGAGCTGTTTTTT.

This chain joins TRBV28 and TRBJ1-6; 9 bases are shared with TRBD1. J gave up 6 bases and V 6 bases, and 6 bases lay outside the gene matches. This CDR3 region has 15 residues. Germline CDR1 is MDHEN and CDR2 is SYDVKM. The DNA for the CDR3 is TGTGCCAGCAGACTAATGACAGGGGGTAATTCACCCCTCCACTTT. This gives the protein CASRLMTGGNSPLHF.

The chain employs TRBV2 and TRBJ2-2; D is possibly TRBD1 (6 bases). The CDR3 length is 17 residues. Trimming stripped 3 bases from V and 5 bases from J, with 19 bases between. Germline V gene sequence: CDR1 SNHLY, CDR2 FYNNEI. CDR3 region: CASSESGGAGMTGELFF. The CDR3 coding sequence is TGTGCCAGCAGTGAGTCTGGGGGCGCTGGGATGACCGGGGAGCTGTTTTTT.

The rearrangement joins TRBV19 to TRBJ1-2, with 9 bases fitting TRBD1. J was trimmed by 4 bases and V by 3 bases; bases with no gene match: 3. The CDR3 contains 14 residues. Looked up from germline, CDR1 is LNHDA and CDR2 is SQIVND (reference sequence). The CDR3 DNA sequence: TGTGCCAGTAGTATTTTGACAGGGGGCTATGGCTACACCTTC. The encoded protein is CASSILTGGYGYTF.

This sequence joins TRBV25-1 and TRBJ2-1; weak D call: TRBD2 (6 bases). The CDR3 is 13 amino acids. Looked up from germline, CDR1 is MGHDK and CDR2 is SYGVNS. V lost 8 bases to trimming and J lost 7 bases, with 15 bases between them. Written as DNA, the CDR3 is TGTGCCAGCCGTTGGGGGGAGCGGAATGAGCAGTTCTTC. Translating gives CASRWGERNEQFF. Filled out from reference TRBV25-1 and TRBJ2-1, the complete variable domain reads EADIYQTPRYLVIGTGKKITLECSQTMGHDKMYWYQQDPGMELHLIHYSYGVNSTEKGDLSSESTVSRIRTEHFPLTLESARPSHTSQYLCASRWGERNEQFFGPGTRLTVL.